The 14 T cell receptor beta chains below were found in one sample sequenced in a study of T cells in localized non-small cell lung cancer. TCRdb's table, derived via immunoSEQ multiplex PCR, lists solely in-frame clones and lacks some. The sample lists roughly 35,000 clones, roughly 90% seen once, with roughly 1.9% in the top ten. The source material was peripheral blood, sampled before any cancer treatment. The receptors were sampled from an older female donor with stage I lung adenocarcinoma.

The rearrangement links TRBV7-9 to TRBJ1-6; D may be TRBD1 (5 bases). The CDR3 has 15 amino acids. Germline CDR1 reads SEHNR; CDR2 reads FQNEAQ (reference sequence). Trimming cost V 1 base and J 7 bases, with 11 bases left between them. In DNA, the CDR3 is TGTGCCAGCAGCTTAGGGGACGGGCCCAATTCACCCCTCCACTTT. Residues: CASSLGDGPNSPLHF. The full variable domain, rest sourced from reference TRBV7-9 and TRBJ1-6, is DTGVSQNPRHKITKRGQNVTFRCDPISEHNRLYWYRQTLGQGPEFLTYFQNEAQLEKSRLLSDRFSAERPKGSFSTLEIQRTEQGDSAMYLCASSLGDGPNSPLHFGNGTRLTVT.

Worth noting for this clone: A junction end diverges from the germline sequence, so it may reflect a read error. CDR3 sequence: CANSEVNHNQPQHF. In DNA, the CDR3 is TGTGCCAACAGTGAAGTAAATCACAATCAGCCCCAGCATTTT. This chain links TRBV6-1 with TRBJ1-5; D remains unclear. Germline CDR1 MNHNS, CDR2 SASEGT. This CDR3 is 14 amino acids long.

This clone was found once. V and J are TRBV10-2 and TRBJ2-7; D call uncertain. Germline CDR1 is WSHSY and CDR2 is SAAADI. Trimming removed 4 bases from V and 6 bases from J, with 10 bases in between. The length of the CDR3 is 12 residues. The CDR3: CASSARFLEQYF. CDR3 DNA sequence: TGCGCCAGCAGTGCCAGGTTTCTCGAGCAGTACTTC.

The chain employs TRBV30 and TRBJ2-1, with D unclear. The CDR3 is made up of 16 amino acids. Germline loops: CDR1 GTSNPN, CDR2 SVGIG (reference sequence). Between the trimmed V and J ends, which lost 0 bases and 0 bases, there was a span of 12 bases. DNA for the CDR3: TGTGCCTGGAGTGTTTTTGGCCCAAGCTCCTACAATGAGCAGTTCTTC. Protein sequence: CAWSVFGPSSYNEQFF.

The rearrangement uses TRBV28 and TRBJ2-1, with TRBD1 matching over 12 bases. Germline trimming cut 1 base from V and 5 bases from J; bases unmatched to any gene: 21. This CDR3 is 22 amino acids long. CDR1 and CDR2 (germline): MDHEN, SYDVKM. In nucleotides, the CDR3 is TGTGCCAGCAGTTTATCCCAACCGGGACAGGGGGCTGGGGCTCTATGGGACAATGAGCAGTTCTTC. Translation: CASSLSQPGQGAGALWDNEQFF.

This chain connects TRBV28 to TRBJ1-5; 7 nucleotides line up with TRBD1. Germline loops: CDR1 MDHEN, CDR2 SYDVKM. Trimming took 2 bases from V and 6 from J; bases not matched to a gene: 10. The CDR3 consists of 16 residues. Written as DNA, the CDR3 is TGTGCCAGCAGTTTAAATGTAGGGACAGATCGTCAGCCCCAGCATTTT. This encodes CASSLNVGTDRQPQHF.

This rearrangement joins TRBV19 to TRBJ2-5; 9 positions match TRBD1. The CDR3 extends over 15 amino acids. J was trimmed by 5 bases and V by 5 bases; bases with no gene match: 9. Per the germline V gene, CDR1 is LNHDA and CDR2 is SQIVND (reference sequence). CDR3 loop: CASSSGQGVAETQYF. The CDR3 nucleotides are TGTGCCAGTAGTTCGGGACAGGGCGTCGCGGAGACCCAGTACTTC.

The rearrangement joins TRBV6-5 to TRBJ1-2; unclear D gene. CDR1 and CDR2 (germline): MNHEY, SVGAGI. V shed 1 base and J shed 5 bases, with 17 bases lying between them. The CDR3 covers 16 residues. As DNA, the CDR3 is TGTGCCAGCAGTTACTTCTGGGATCCAAACCCTTATGGCTACACCTTC. Translation gives CASSYFWDPNPYGYTF.

The chain employs TRBV28 and TRBJ1-1; 9 positions match TRBD1. CDR1 MDHEN and CDR2 SYDVKM come from the germline V gene. V shed 4 bases, J shed 4 bases, and the junction held 10 bases outside the gene matches. The CDR3 is 16 residues long. Here the CDR3 DNA reads TGTGCCAGCAGTTCCTCCGGACAGGGGAAGAGCACTGAAGCTTTCTTT. Encoded protein: CASSSSGQGKSTEAFF.

The V gene is TRBV12-5, the J gene TRBJ2-2; D is perhaps TRBD1 (6 bases). Trimming left V 3 bases short and J 6 bases short, with 14 bases between. The CDR3 length is 15 residues. The germline CDR1 and CDR2 sequences are LGHNT and FRNRAP. The CDR3, as DNA: TGTGCTAGTGGTTTCCCGACGACAGGCCCCGGGGAGCTGTTTTTT. This encodes CASGFPTTGPGELFF.

This clone was detected only once. The rearrangement uses TRBV7-2 and TRBJ2-1; no reliable D call. This CDR3 region has 13 residues. Trimming removed 0 bases at V and 9 bases at J, with 9 bases between. Germline CDR1 is SGHTA and CDR2 is FQGNSA. CDR3 sequence (DNA): TGTGCCAGCAGCTTAGCTCTGAGTGGTGAGCAGTTCTTC. This translates into CASSLALSGEQFF.

The CDR3 DNA follows: TGTGCCTGGAGCCCTCTTAGCCCGAGTATAACTTCACCCCTCCACTTT. This codes for CAWSPLSPSITSPLHF. The chain has TRBV30 and TRBJ1-6; D uncertain. Trimming removed 3 bases from V and 9 bases from J, with 21 bases in between. The germline gives CDR1 GTSNPN, CDR2 SVGIG (reference sequence). The CDR3 is 16 residues long.

The gene calls are TRBV7-8 and TRBJ1-1; TRBD1 is a possible D gene (6 bases). The CDR3 loop spans 14 amino acids. Trimming removed 3 bases at V and 1 base at J, with 9 bases between. The germline gives CDR1 SGHVS, CDR2 FQNEAQ. The CDR3 is CASSFPGQNTEAFF. Written as DNA, the CDR3 is TGTGCCAGCAGCTTCCCGGGACAGAACACTGAAGCTTTCTTT.

DNA of the CDR3: TGTGCCAGCACTCCGACCCAGGGGGCAGGCAATCAGCCCCAGCATTTT. Amino acid sequence: CASTPTQGAGNQPQHF. The V and J genes are TRBV6-6 and TRBJ1-5, with 8 positions matching TRBD1. Per germline, CDR1 MNHNY and CDR2 SVGAGI (reference sequence). V was clipped by 7 bases and J by 2 bases; unmatched bases: 10. This CDR3 is built from 16 residues.